The 16 T cell receptor beta chains below come from one sample, sequenced in a study of blood T cell repertoires in COVID-19 (dated by TCRdb to 2020 to 2021). Library construction relied on the immunoSEQ multiplex PCR assay. TCRdb limited this immuneACCESS table to in-frame rearrangements with V and J called. A share of clones is missing; checked studies link under half to unresolved V genes, and the rest is unexplained. The sample table shows 310,000 or so clones, and approximately 88% are seen once. The ten most abundant clones make up roughly a tenth of the sample. The sequenced sample consisted of peripheral blood. These receptors were obtained from a man in his thirties or forties with COVID-19, enrolled during active disease.

The chain employs TRBV30 and TRBJ2-1; 8 bases are a match to TRBD2. Germline V gene lookup returns CDR1 GTSNPN and CDR2 SVGIG (reference sequence). Unmatched junction bases numbered 8, after V lost 3 bases and J lost 4 bases. The CDR3 totals 15 residues. The CDR3 sequence: CAWSTMLAGYNEQFF. The CDR3, as DNA: TGTGCCTGGAGCACCATGTTAGCGGGGTACAATGAGCAGTTCTTC.

The rearrangement links TRBV4-1 to TRBJ2-1; no clear D. The germline V gene has CDR1 MGHRA and CDR2 YSYEKL. This CDR3 spans 15 amino acids. The V end was cut by 4 bases, the J end by 2 bases, with 12 bases between. The CDR3 spells CASSPQSEAYNEQFF. CDR3 DNA: TGCGCCAGCAGCCCCCAAAGTGAGGCCTACAATGAGCAGTTCTTC.

The CDR3 region is CASSGRTGSNEKLFF. The CDR3 DNA sequence: TGTGCCAGCAGCGGTCGGACAGGGTCTAATGAAAAACTGTTTTTT. The chain has TRBV7-2 and TRBJ1-4; 8 bases align to TRBD1. There are 15 residues in the CDR3. The trim removed 5 bases at V and 3 bases at J, leaving 5 bases unmatched. Looked up from germline, CDR1 is SGHTA and CDR2 is FQGNSA.

Many counts were recorded for this clone. This CDR3 is CSASSGDSNQPQHF. The CDR3 DNA reads TGCAGTGCTAGTAGCGGGGATAGCAATCAGCCCCAGCATTTT. The chain has TRBV20-1 and TRBJ1-5; no clear D gene. The CDR3 contains 14 residues. The V gene's germline CDR1 is DFQATT and CDR2 SNEGSKA (reference sequence). V was cut by 3 bases and J by 0 bases, with 9 bases left in between.

This sequence joins TRBV24-1 and TRBJ1-3; the match to TRBD1 covers 9 bases. The CDR3 extends over 14 amino acids. With V trimmed by 3 bases and J by 4 bases, 0 bases remained unmatched. Looked up from germline, CDR1 is KGHDR and CDR2 is SFDVKD. This CDR3 is CATSDGTGGNTIYF. The CDR3 DNA reads TGTGCCACCAGTGATGGGACAGGGGGAAACACCATATATTTT.

V and J are TRBV6-5 and TRBJ1-1; TRBD1 matches 8 bases. Germline V gene sequence: CDR1 MNHEY, CDR2 SVGAGI. J lost 10 bases, V lost 8 bases, and 9 bases had no gene match. The CDR3 loop spans 12 amino acids. CDR3 sequence (DNA): TGTGCCAGCGGAAAACGACAGGGGATAGCTTTCTTT. Translation gives CASGKRQGIAFF.

The genes are TRBV3-1 (or the pseudogene TRBV3-2) and TRBJ2-1; D is possibly TRBD2 (6 bases). This CDR3 is built from 15 residues. Looked up from germline, CDR1 is LGHDT and CDR2 is YNNKEL (reference sequence). Trimming took 3 bases from V and 4 from J, leaving 13 bases between them. CDR3 sequence: CASSHGGFIYNEQFF. The CDR3 region has the DNA TGTGCCAGCAGCCACGGAGGGTTTATTTACAATGAGCAGTTCTTC.

The chain is built from TRBV28 and TRBJ2-7; 8 positions match TRBD1. CDR3 length: 14 amino acids. The V gene end was trimmed by 6 bases and the J gene end by 1 base; junction bases not matched to a gene: 5. Looked up from germline, CDR1 is MDHEN and CDR2 is SYDVKM. Here the CDR3 reads CASRGTGFSYEQYF. In DNA, the CDR3 is TGTGCCAGCAGAGGGACAGGTTTTTCCTACGAGCAGTACTTC.

The rearrangement links TRBV28 to TRBJ1-1; D not certain. Looked up from germline, CDR1 is MDHEN and CDR2 is SYDVKM. Trimming pared 7 bases from V and 1 base from J, leaving 7 bases between. This CDR3 spans 12 amino acids. Written as DNA, the CDR3 is TGTGCCAGCAAACTGTGGAACACTGAAGCTTTCTTT. Its protein product is CASKLWNTEAFF.

V usage is TRBV10-3 and J usage is TRBJ1-1; 7 bases are shared with TRBD1. The V segment lost 4 bases and the J segment 11 bases; nucleotides outside the gene matches: 10. Germline CDR1 is ENHRY and CDR2 is SYGVKD. The CDR3 totals 13 residues. As DNA, the CDR3 is TGTGCCATCAGTGGAGTCGGGACAGACGACGCTTTCTTT. Encoded protein: CAISGVGTDDAFF.

This chain connects TRBV7-6 to TRBJ2-3; 9 bases are a match to TRBD1. The CDR3 consists of 15 residues. J lost 2 bases, V lost 3 bases, and 3 bases had no gene match. Germline lookup yields CDR1 SGHVS and CDR2 FNYEAQ. In DNA form, the CDR3 reads TGTGCCAGCAGCTTCGGACAGGGGTACACAGATACGCAGTATTTT. It yields the protein CASSFGQGYTDTQYF.

Concerning this clone: A junction boundary mismatches the germline segment, possibly from a read error. Other nucleotide sequences from this sample produce the same CDR3. J is TRBJ1-1 and V is TRBV19, with 7 bases lining up with TRBD1. The CDR3 is 16 residues long. Germline assignment: CDR1 LNHDA and CDR2 SQIVND (reference sequence). The CDR3 here is CASSTTGQPMNTEAFF. The DNA for the CDR3 is TGCGCCAGTAGTACCACGGGACAGCCTATGAACACTGAAGCTTTCTTT.

The CDR3 bases are TGTGCCAGCAGTTTAGCTGCTGGGACAGATTATAATTCACCCCTCCACTTT. Its protein product is CASSLAAGTDYNSPLHF. The rearrangement uses TRBV27 and TRBJ1-6; 7 bases are a match to TRBD1. Germline V gene lookup returns CDR1 MNHEY and CDR2 SMNVEV (reference sequence). Unmatched junction bases numbered 8, after V lost 2 bases and J lost 4 bases. The CDR3 covers 17 residues.

The genes are TRBV4-3 and TRBJ1-4; a weak D match, TRBD1 (5 bases). Between the trimmed V and J ends, which lost 0 bases and 7 bases, there was a span of 15 bases. Germline assignment: CDR1 LGHNA and CDR2 YSLEER. This CDR3 spans 16 amino acids. This CDR3 is CASSQERGLGGEKLFF. DNA for the CDR3: TGCGCCAGCAGCCAAGAACGGGGGTTGGGTGGTGAAAAACTGTTTTTT.

The V call is TRBV7-2, the J call TRBJ2-1; TRBD2 agrees at 8 bases. Trimming removed 5 bases from V and 2 bases from J; junction bases left unmatched: 5. Germline V gene lookup returns CDR1 SGHTA and CDR2 FQGNSA. The CDR3 sequence is 15 residues long. Here the CDR3 reads CASSAAGLAYNEQFF. DNA of the CDR3: TGTGCCAGCAGCGCGGCGGGACTAGCCTACAATGAGCAGTTCTTC.

The rearrangement uses TRBV28 and TRBJ2-1; D possibly corresponds to TRBD2 (6 bases). Looked up from germline, CDR1 is MDHEN and CDR2 is SYDVKM. V lost 6 bases and J lost 2, with 17 bases in between. The CDR3 consists of 16 residues. The CDR3 DNA follows: TGTGCCAGCAGCTCCACCATAGCGGCACCCTACAATGAGCAGTTCTTC. Translating it yields CASSSTIAAPYNEQFF.